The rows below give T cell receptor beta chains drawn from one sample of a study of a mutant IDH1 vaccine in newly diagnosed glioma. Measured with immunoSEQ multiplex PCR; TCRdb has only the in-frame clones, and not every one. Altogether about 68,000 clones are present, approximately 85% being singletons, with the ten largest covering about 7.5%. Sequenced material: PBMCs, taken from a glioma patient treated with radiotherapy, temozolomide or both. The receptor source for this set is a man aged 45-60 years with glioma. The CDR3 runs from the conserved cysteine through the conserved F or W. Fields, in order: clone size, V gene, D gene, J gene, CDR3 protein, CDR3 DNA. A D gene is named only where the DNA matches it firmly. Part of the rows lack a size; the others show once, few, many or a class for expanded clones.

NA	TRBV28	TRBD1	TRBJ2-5	CASSLWTGKETQYF	TGTGCCAGCAGTCTCTGGACAGGGAAAGAGACCCAGTACTTC
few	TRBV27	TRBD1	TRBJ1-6	CASSLIQGVNSPLHF	TGTGCCAGCAGTTTAATACAGGGGGTTAATTCACCCCTCCACTTT
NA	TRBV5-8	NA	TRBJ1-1	CASSWTTGNTEAFF	TGTGCCAGCAGCTGGACGACAGGGAACACTGAAGCTTTCTTT
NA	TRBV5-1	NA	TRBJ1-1	CASSLDGANTEAFF	TGCGCCAGCAGCTTGGATGGGGCGAACACTGAAGCTTTCTTT
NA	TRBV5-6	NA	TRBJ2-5	CASSAKETQYF	TGTGCCAGCAGCGCAAAAGAGACCCAGTACTTC
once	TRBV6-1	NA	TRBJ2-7	CASSEVHAYEQYF	TGTGCCAGCAGTGAAGTGCACGCGTACGAGCAGTACTTC
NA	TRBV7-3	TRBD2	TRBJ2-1	CASSLQTSGGLNEQFF	TGTGCCAGCAGCTTACAAACTAGCGGGGGGCTCAATGAGCAGTTCTTC
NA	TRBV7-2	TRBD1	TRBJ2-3	CASSSGTGTDTQYF	TGTGCCAGCAGCTCCGGGACAGGCACAGATACGCAGTATTTT
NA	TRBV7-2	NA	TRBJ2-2	CASSRQAGRVRELFF	TGTGCCAGCAGTCGCCAGGCGGGTAGGGTCCGGGAGCTGTTTTTT
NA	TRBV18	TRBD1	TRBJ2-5	CASSPPRTGLETQYF	TGTGCCAGCTCACCCCCGAGGACAGGGTTGGAGACCCAGTACTTC
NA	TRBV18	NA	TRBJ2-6	CASSPRPSGANVLTF	TGTGCCAGCTCACCAAGGCCCTCTGGGGCCAACGTCCTGACTTTC
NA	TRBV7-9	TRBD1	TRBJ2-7	CASSEKGGSLYEQYF	TGTGCCAGCAGCGAAAAAGGGGGCTCACTTTACGAGCAGTACTTC
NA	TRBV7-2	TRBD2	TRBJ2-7	CASSLESGDFSYEQYF	TGTGCCAGCAGCTTAGAAAGCGGGGACTTTTCCTACGAGCAGTACTTC
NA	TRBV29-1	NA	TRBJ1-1	CSVDPGQGGNAEAFF	TGCAGCGTTGACCCAGGGCAGGGAGGAAACGCTGAAGCTTTCTTT
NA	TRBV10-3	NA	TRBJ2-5	CAIGIGGSDKETQYF	TGTGCCATCGGGATTGGAGGGTCCGATAAAGAGACCCAGTACTTC
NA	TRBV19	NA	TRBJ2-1	CASSRQAINNEQFF	TGTGCCAGCTCAAGACAGGCGATTAACAATGAGCAGTTCTTC
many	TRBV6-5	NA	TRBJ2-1	CASSPTTGSFNEQFF	TGTGCCAGCAGCCCGACTACGGGGAGCTTCAATGAGCAGTTCTTC
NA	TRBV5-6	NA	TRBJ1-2	CASSLDRIKANYGYTF	TGTGCCAGCAGCTTGGACAGGATTAAGGCTAACTATGGCTACACCTTC
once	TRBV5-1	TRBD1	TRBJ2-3	CASSRGQGISDTQYF	TGCGCCAGCAGCAGGGGACAGGGGATCTCAGATACGCAGTATTTT
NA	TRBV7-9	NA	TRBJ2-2	CASTRGPGKTGELFF	TGTGCCAGCACCCGGGGGCCAGGGAAAACCGGGGAGCTGTTTTTT
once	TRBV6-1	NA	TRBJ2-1	CASAERGYNEQFF	TGTGCCAGCGCCGAAAGGGGGTACAATGAGCAGTTCTTC
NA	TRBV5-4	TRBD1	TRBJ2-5	CASSQQGADETQYF	TGTGCCAGCAGCCAGCAGGGGGCTGACGAGACCCAGTACTTC
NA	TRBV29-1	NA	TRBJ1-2	CSVSQGLYGYTF	TGCAGCGTTTCTCAGGGACTATATGGCTACACCTTC
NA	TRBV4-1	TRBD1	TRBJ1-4	CASSQDGGTGWMGEKLFF	TGCGCCAGCAGCCAAGATGGGGGGACAGGGTGGATGGGTGAAAAACTGTTTTTT
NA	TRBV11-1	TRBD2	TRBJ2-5	CASSFGTRKTQYF	TGTGCCAGCAGCTTCGGGACTAGGAAGACCCAGTACTTC
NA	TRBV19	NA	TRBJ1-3	CASSIRSDSYSGNTIYF	TGTGCCAGTAGTATCCGATCGGACAGTTACTCTGGAAACACCATATATTTT
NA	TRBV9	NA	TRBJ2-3	CASSVVVGADTQYF	TGTGCCAGCAGCGTAGTTGTAGGAGCAGATACGCAGTATTTT
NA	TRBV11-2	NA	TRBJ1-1	CASSPGLGLGANTEAFF	TGTGCCAGCAGCCCAGGCCTGGGGCTGGGAGCGAACACTGAAGCTTTCTTT
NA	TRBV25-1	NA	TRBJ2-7	CPSVREHPEQYF	TGTCCCTCTGTGAGGGAACATCCCGAGCAGTACTTC
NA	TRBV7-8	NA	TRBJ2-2	CASSYQDGELFF	TGTGCCAGCAGCTACCAGGACGGGGAGCTGTTTTTT
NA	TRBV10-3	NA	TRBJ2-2	CAISDGRANTGELFF	TGTGCCATCAGTGATGGCCGGGCGAACACCGGGGAGCTGTTTTTT
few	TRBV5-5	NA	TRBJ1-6	CASSLALQNSPLHF	TGTGCCAGCAGCTTGGCCCTGCAAAATTCACCCCTCCACTTT
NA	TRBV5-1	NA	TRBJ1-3	CASSSGEGNTIYF	TGCGCCAGCAGCTCGGGGGAAGGAAACACCATATATTTT
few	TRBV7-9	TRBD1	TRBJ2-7	CASSPLGQVSYEQYF	TGTGCCAGCAGCCCATTGGGACAGGTCTCCTACGAGCAGTACTTC
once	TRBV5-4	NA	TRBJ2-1	CASSAAVFSYNEQFF	TGTGCCAGCAGCGCTGCGGTTTTCTCCTACAATGAGCAGTTCTTC
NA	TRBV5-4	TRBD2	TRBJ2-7	CASSLAGGIKMYEQYF	TGTGCCAGCAGCCTAGCGGGGGGCATTAAAATGTACGAGCAGTACTTC
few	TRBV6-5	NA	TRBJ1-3	CASSFFGPGNTIYF	TGTGCCAGCAGTTTCTTTGGGCCTGGAAACACCATATATTTT
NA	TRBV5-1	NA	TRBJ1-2	CASSLTSPNYGYTF	TGCGCCAGCAGCTTGACATCACCTAACTATGGCTACACCTTC
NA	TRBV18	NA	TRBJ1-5	CASSDMGTSNQPQHF	TGTGCCAGCTCCGACATGGGAACTAGCAATCAGCCCCAGCATTTT
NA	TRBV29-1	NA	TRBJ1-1	CSVGSPNTEAFF	TGCAGCGTCGGGTCTCCGAACACTGAAGCTTTCTTT